This record concerns one T cell receptor (beta chain) sequence. The sample holds a few counts of this clone. It has no known antigen specificity. No much larger clone exists at a distance of one base, and base qualities are not known. CDR1 MNHNS and CDR2 SASEGT were looked up in the germline V gene. V is pruned by 2 bases and J by 5 bases, leaving 3 bases of the junction without a gene match. The CDR3 measures 16 amino acids from cysteine to phenylalanine. The kept DNA is CDR3 alone, 48 bases in frame from the first base. This sample is drawn from a study of cytomegalovirus exposure and HLA in healthy donors (dated by TCRdb to the late 2010s). Regarding the study in general: An earlier analysis of roughly 500 of the donors reported 276 Gb of sequence data and 117 million unique TCR beta sequences obtained from 180 million or so T cells. Alongside the repertoire data, information on donor age, sex, ethnicity and CMV serostatus was compiled. The study was designed to test whether signatures of past pathogen exposure could be identified by cataloging public T cell receptors. To decide whether each TCR beta V gene segment behaved as functional or pseudogenic, an earlier analysis of approximately 590 of the donors relied on high-throughput TCR beta sequencing. A later genetic analysis took genome-wide SNP genotypes for about three fifths of the roughly 700 donors and used that subset as a discovery cohort. To predict cytomegalovirus infection status, the study combined high-throughput TCR immunosequencing, statistical association of individual TCRs with disease status, and machine learning. The later analysis used no new phenotypic data to find candidate immune exposures, relying instead on TCR beta sequences and their occurrence across donors. Every repertoire in the discovery cohort had been generated on one and the same sequencing platform. Among almost 400 genotyped donors of the cohort, an average of approximately 250,000 unique TCR beta nucleotide sequences were sequenced per donor, roughly a sixth of them non-productive. HLA typing covered class I and class II loci at four-digit resolution. Of the 350 to 450 genotyped donors, 81% were placed in the genetic ancestry cluster associated with self-reported Caucasian donors. The T cell repertoires of 666 subjects were profiled by immunosequencing and related to cytomegalovirus serostatus. Approximately 330 gigabases of sequencing data and 70 million to 95 million unique TCR sequences made up an early release that covered approximately 650 HLA-typed donors. Along with the roughly 710-subject first cohort, a separate validation cohort of 120 different subjects was used. Typing coverage differed by locus: A, B, C, DRB1 and DQB1 were typed in roughly 620-640 donors, DQA1 in about 500, DPA1 in 606, and DPB1 in 400 to 480. A later analysis re-analyzed previously published TCR beta repertoires from 650 to 800 donors and added high-resolution HLA genotyping to study TCR occurrence patterns. Because of strong linkage in the cohort, five DR-DQ haplotypes were treated as single units for association and clustering. The investigation overall reported the following: This cohort had only TCR beta chains sequenced, and the lack of alpha or paired-chain data limited which features could be detected. In a later analysis, the rate of TCR association differed among HLA loci, with DRB1 alleles having the most associated TCRs and HLA-C alleles having the fewest. An association between a missense DCLRE1C variant and V-gene and J-gene trimming of TCR beta chains was found in a later genetic analysis and replicated in an independent cohort. Correlated functional status among segregating V segments might be attributable to linkage disequilibrium, but an unknown experimental factor could not be ruled out. Specific HLA alleles were associated with 15,000 to 20,000 TCR beta sequences at a false discovery rate of 0.05 in a later analysis. A further reported finding was that TCR beta sequences accurately predicted the HLA-A and HLA-B alleles for most subjects in the first cohort. A later genetic analysis reported fewer N-insertions in productive TCRs among donors in an Asian-associated ancestry cluster than the roughly 700-donor mean. According to a later analysis, most CMV-associated TCR beta chains appeared to be HLA-restricted, and the HLA associations seemed to be driven largely by CMV exposure. Strong co-occurrence of HLA alleles, especially DR and DQ, made assigning TCR associations to individual alleles difficult. The 87-base-pair reads could not distinguish some IMGT-functional V segments, including TRBV6-2 and TRBV6-3, so those segments were excluded. While some public TCRs were present in many individuals, most TCR sequences turned up only very rarely across donors. Immune exposure information for the cohort was limited to CMV serostatus. In an earlier analysis of some 540 of the donors, most TCR beta V segments appeared in productive rearrangements about 87% or about 30% of the time, broadly matching IMGT annotations. Approximately 16 rarely observed V segments, including chromosome 9 orphons, were excluded from the earlier analysis of about 610 of the donors because counts were too low. The study listed approximately 150 TCR beta chains as associated with cytomegalovirus. Roughly uniform sequencing depth across donors was assumed in presence/absence analyses, although this assumption may not hold. According to the authors, the approach could potentially be generalized to other disease states and immunological phenotypes. Cytomegalovirus status was reported to be diagnosed by the classifier with high specificity and sensitivity in both the original and validation cohorts. A cluster of highly shared sequence variants was judged likely to be a technical artifact of the sequencing pipeline. In vitro tests confirmed that a few of the cytomegalovirus-associated TCR beta chains recognize cytomegalovirus antigens. A later analysis found that HLA-associated TCR beta chains were more clonally expanded and had lower generation probabilities than equally common non-associated chains. Because HLA typing was unavailable for some donors at each locus, only the typed subset was used in association tests. A later analysis reported that several top co-occurrence clusters appeared linked to parvovirus B19, influenza, CMV and Epstein-Barr virus.

In total, approximately 700 healthy bone marrow donors made up the cohort. At the time of sampling, every cohort member was nominally healthy, though immune exposures that went unrecorded were likely present. The donor tested CMV seropositive, placing the donor among the roughly 270 seropositive members of the cohort. A peripheral blood sample was collected from each donor, and TCR beta sequencing was performed on peripheral blood mononuclear cells. The Qiagen DNeasy Blood Extraction Kit was used to extract genomic DNA from the blood cell samples. Library creation used the immunoSEQ multiplex PCR assay. For the multiplex PCR, a mixture combining 60 forward primers for TCR Vbeta segments and 13 reverse primers for TCR Jbeta segments was used. Amplification of the CDR3 region of rearranged TCR beta genes was performed with a multiplex PCR assay on genomic DNA. The amplified TCR beta libraries were sequenced on the Illumina HiSeq System as 87-base-pair reads. Regarding the original processing steps: A later analysis counted about 80 million unique TCR beta chains across the 690 or so repertoires, and approximately 11 million of these chains were shared by at least two donors. To remove PCR and sequencing errors, raw reads were error-corrected and collapsed into unique sequences using a nearest-neighbor algorithm that merged closely related sequences. CDR3 sequences were aligned to IMGT reference sequences to assign V, D and J gene segments. For a sequence to be retained, a match of at least six nucleotides to both a V gene segment and a J gene segment was required. Rearrangements were classified as productive when the CDR3 lacked stop codons and remained in frame with V and J, and all other rearrangements were classified as non-productive. Following IMGT convention, CDR3 was defined as the stretch from the second conserved V-encoded cysteine to the conserved J-encoded phenylalanine. The earlier analysis of about 590 of the donors excluded sequences that lacked an unambiguous match to a single V gene segment. An earlier analysis of a few hundred of the donors classified V segments as functional when productive rearrangements were above 56.7% and as segregating when the standard deviation between donors was above 5%. To diagnose cytomegalovirus status from the catalog of TCR beta chain sequences, a statistical classification framework was built. In a later analysis, TCR nucleotide sequences were compared against IMGT/GENE-DB human TR gene sequences so that V and J genes could be assigned. In a later analysis, CDR3 sequences and most-parsimonious VDJ recombination scenarios were assigned using the TCRdist pipeline. A later analysis defined each TCR beta chain by its CDR3 amino acid sequence plus V-gene family, and excluded reads lacking a unique V-gene family. In a later analysis, fewer than 650 highly shared, low-generation-probability nucleotide sequences were removed to address suspected cross-contamination and a sequencing artifact. A later analysis calculated a clonal expansion index for each public chain from normalized within-repertoire ranks of inferred template counts. In a later analysis, generation probabilities were computed with a VDJ recombination model fitted to out-of-frame rearrangements, and the resulting probabilities were checked against IGoR. In a later analysis, TCR-TCR, TCR-HLA and TCR-CMV co-occurrence was scored with hypergeometric tests, and a repertoire-size bias correction was applied to TCR pairs. False discovery rates were estimated in a later analysis by permuting HLA or CMV assignments 20 times. In a later analysis, co-occurring TCRs were grouped using DBSCAN, with TCRdist sequence similarity added in when clustering inside HLA-allele-positive subsets. Co-occurrence clustering excluded repertoires with fewer than 30,000 or more than 120,000 public chains, plus five with anomalous nucleotide sharing. TCRdb obtained this table from immuneACCESS and retained in-frame rearrangements with V and J assigned. These tables miss some clones; where compared with another copy, unresolved V genes account for less than half of the shortfall, and the remainder is unexplained. V and J calls and clone size come straight from that table; D and trimming were deduced from the DNA. The sample table holds about 180,000 clones, of which 76% were seen once. The ten top clones hold 2.5% of the sample.

The source of this sequence is a woman between 25 and 40 years old in good health and CMV-seropositive. The rearrangement joined TRBV6-1 to TRBJ2-3, with 14 middle bases fitting TRBD2. Sequenced sample: PBMCs. The DNA sequence follows: TGTGCCAGCAGTGAATGGACTAGCGGGGGGCGAGATACGCAGTATTTT. Translated, it gives CASSEWTSGGRDTQYF.